Below, one TCR beta chain is given with its context. The antigen is not known. The data were taken from a study of T cells in localized non-small cell lung cancer. Study outcomes and limitations: For the top 100 tumor clones, a median roughly 56 also appeared in adjacent lung. Longer overall survival associated with higher blood T cell density; shorter survival with higher adjacent-lung clonality.

Using immunoSEQ multiplex PCR, the repertoire was profiled, and TCRdb retains in-frame clones only, with some absent. Among roughly 15,000 clones listed, approximately 85% were seen once. Germline V CDR1 and CDR2: LGHNA, YNFKEQ. The V end lost 0 bases, the J end lost 1 base, and 7 bases lay between the germline ends. This CDR3 has 15 residues. V and J are TRBV4-2 and TRBJ1-5; D gene uncertain. Sequenced here: peripheral blood, sampled before any cancer treatment. The sequence derives from a female donor aged 60 or older with stage I squamous cell lung carcinoma. Written as DNA, the CDR3 is TGTGCCAGCAGCCAAGATGGGATAAGCAATCAGCCCCAGCATTTT. Translated, it gives CASSQDGISNQPQHF.